A single TCR beta chain is shown here with its context. This sample is drawn from a study of control samples from healthy donors and cancer patients. CDR1 is SQVTM and CDR2 is ANQGSEA in the germline V gene. V shed 5 bases and J shed 5 bases, with 10 bases lying between them. The CDR3 has 11 amino acids. Sequencing was performed with immunoSEQ multiplex PCR; in TCRdb, only in-frame clones are kept and a portion is missing. Of 150,000 to 180,000 clones in the sample, 93% are singletons; the top ten hold roughly 2.3%. The chain couples TRBV29-1 to TRBJ2-7; possibly TRBD2 for D (5 bases). Sequences were obtained from blood. The sequence was collected from a middle-aged man in good health. For the CDR3, the DNA is TGCAGCGTTCGGACTGGGGACGAGCAGTACTTC. Its translation is CSVRTGDEQYF.